This T cell receptor (beta chain) was retrieved from a study of shared clonotypes between healthy human individuals. Study-wide findings and caveats: Clonotypes shared by all four donors outscored non-shared clonotypes in generation probability.

This table comes from immunoSEQ multiplex PCR, and its TCRdb copy is limited to in-frame clones, with some not included. The sample contains some 2,000,000 clones, 95% of which appear only once. Concerning this clone: What it binds is not known.

The CDR3 totals 15 residues. CDR1 and CDR2 (germline): KGHSH, LQKENI. The ends were cut back, 4 bases at V and 2 bases at J, with 11 bases in the middle. The sequence derives from a man younger than 35 in good health. This chain links TRBV18 with TRBJ2-2; the D gene is possibly TRBD1 (7 bases). Sequenced input: naive CD4+ T cells sorted from blood. The subset denotes: CD45RA+ positively selected. The CDR3 protein is CASSRQGGNTGELFF. The CDR3 DNA is TGTGCCAGCTCACGACAGGGAGGAAACACCGGGGAGCTGTTTTTT.